A selection of T cell receptor beta chains follows, all from one sample in a study of blood T cell repertoires in COVID-19. Only in-frame clones appear in the TCRdb table, and some are missing; sequencing was by immunoSEQ multiplex PCR. This sample has under 400,000 clones; 90% occur once, and the top ten carry 6.5%. Sequencing was performed on peripheral blood. The origin of the receptors is a man in his late teens or twenties with active or convalescent COVID-19. The CDR3 runs from the conserved cysteine through the conserved F or W. A D gene is named only where the DNA matches it firmly. A clone size is listed for some rows: how often the clone was seen (once, few, many), or a class if it is expanded.

CDR3 protein: CASARQGRTEAFF; CDR3 DNA: TGTGCCAGCGCTAGACAGGGGCGAACTGAAGCTTTCTTT; clone size: NA; V gene: TRBV21-1; D gene: NA; J gene: TRBJ1-1
CDR3 protein: CASSDRAWGGYTF; CDR3 DNA: TGTGCCAGTAGTGACAGGGCTTGGGGCGGCTACACCTTC; clone size: NA; V gene: TRBV19; D gene: TRBD1; J gene: TRBJ1-2
CDR3 protein: CSVAPGGTDTQYF; CDR3 DNA: TGCAGCGTTGCACCCGGAGGAACAGATACGCAGTATTTT; clone size: NA; V gene: TRBV29-1; D gene: NA; J gene: TRBJ2-3
CDR3 protein: CASSARQGGGNQPQHF; CDR3 DNA: TGTGCCAGCAGTGCGAGACAGGGGGGCGGCAATCAGCCCCAGCATTTT; clone size: NA; V gene: TRBV6-1; D gene: TRBD1; J gene: TRBJ1-5
CDR3 protein: CASSFPGLAGGYEQYF; CDR3 DNA: TGTGCCAGCAGTTTTCCCGGACTAGCCGGGGGATACGAGCAGTACTTC; clone size: NA; V gene: TRBV28; D gene: TRBD2; J gene: TRBJ2-7
CDR3 protein: CASSNLAGGSEQFF; CDR3 DNA: TGTGCCAGCAGTAACCTAGCGGGAGGTAGTGAGCAGTTCTTC; clone size: few; V gene: TRBV6-2/TRBV6-3; D gene: TRBD2; J gene: TRBJ2-1
CDR3 protein: CASSKGAYNYGYTF; CDR3 DNA: TGTGCCAGCAGTAAGGGGGCGTATAACTATGGCTACACCTTC; clone size: NA; V gene: TRBV6-5; D gene: TRBD1; J gene: TRBJ1-2
CDR3 protein: CASSPGLPSEQYF; CDR3 DNA: TGTGCCAGCAGCCCGGGACTACCCTCCGAGCAGTACTTC; clone size: NA; V gene: TRBV11-2; D gene: TRBD2; J gene: TRBJ2-7
CDR3 protein: CASSPTGTYEQYF; CDR3 DNA: TGTGCCAGCAGCCCCACAGGCACCTACGAGCAGTACTTC; clone size: few; V gene: TRBV5-5; D gene: NA; J gene: TRBJ2-7
CDR3 protein: CASRGGPATNEKLFF; CDR3 DNA: TGTGCCAGCAGGGGGGGGCCCGCAACTAATGAAAAACTGTTTTTT; clone size: NA; V gene: TRBV6-5; D gene: NA; J gene: TRBJ1-4
CDR3 protein: CASSGAPMNTGELFF; CDR3 DNA: TGCGCCAGCAGCGGAGCCCCGATGAACACCGGGGAGCTGTTTTTT; clone size: NA; V gene: TRBV5-1; D gene: NA; J gene: TRBJ2-2
CDR3 protein: CASSSTGTGAFEQYF; CDR3 DNA: TGTGCCAGCAGTTCTACCGGCACAGGGGCTTTCGAGCAGTACTTC; clone size: NA; V gene: TRBV6-2/TRBV6-3; D gene: TRBD1; J gene: TRBJ2-7
CDR3 protein: CARSFQGCSGNTIYF; CDR3 DNA: TGTGCCAGAAGCTTTCAGGGCTGCTCTGGAAACACCATATATTTT; clone size: NA; V gene: TRBV5-3; D gene: NA; J gene: TRBJ1-3
CDR3 protein: CASSPLSRNTEAFF; CDR3 DNA: TGTGCCAGCAGTCCCCTTAGCAGGAACACTGAAGCTTTCTTT; clone size: NA; V gene: TRBV27; D gene: NA; J gene: TRBJ1-1
CDR3 protein: CASSPDNNYGYTF; CDR3 DNA: TGTGCCAGCTCACCCGACAATAACTATGGCTACACCTTC; clone size: once; V gene: TRBV18; D gene: NA; J gene: TRBJ1-2
CDR3 protein: CASSPRTGGGYNEQFF; CDR3 DNA: TGTGCCAGCAGCCCACGTACAGGGGGAGGCTACAATGAGCAGTTCTTC; clone size: NA; V gene: TRBV7-3; D gene: TRBD1; J gene: TRBJ2-1
CDR3 protein: CAISGGPTNYGYTF; CDR3 DNA: TGTGCCATCAGTGGCGGGCCTACTAACTATGGCTACACCTTC; clone size: NA; V gene: TRBV28; D gene: NA; J gene: TRBJ1-2
CDR3 protein: CASSLRGQGSYEQYF; CDR3 DNA: TGTGCCAGTAGTCTAAGGGGACAGGGTTCCTACGAGCAGTACTTC; clone size: NA; V gene: TRBV19; D gene: TRBD1; J gene: TRBJ2-7
CDR3 protein: CASSEGQGLNEKLFF; CDR3 DNA: TGTGCCAGCTCAGAAGGACAGGGCCTTAATGAAAAACTGTTTTTT; clone size: NA; V gene: TRBV18; D gene: TRBD1; J gene: TRBJ1-4
CDR3 protein: CAISESDFSYGYTF; CDR3 DNA: TGTGCCATCAGTGAGTCCGACTTTAGCTATGGCTACACCTTC; clone size: NA; V gene: TRBV10-3; D gene: NA; J gene: TRBJ1-2